This TCR beta chain was sequenced in a study of CXCR3-negative and CXCR3-positive naive CD8 T cells (dated by TCRdb to about 2019). Describing the broader study: In total, about 150 million TRB reads were obtained, or roughly 1.5 +/- 0.3 million reads per library. Diversity and physicochemical repertoire analyses were performed on some eleven donors pooled from two independent experiments. For the TRBV-TRBJ cluster analysis, the naive subsets came from roughly 5 donors, while the memory cells came from 3 donors.

The data were produced on a NextSeq 550. The Human TCR Profiling Kit (MiLaboratory) was used to prepare UMI-labeled 5' RACE TRB cDNA libraries. The full amount of extracted RNA was used for cDNA synthesis, and the full amount of resulting cDNA was used for PCR amplification. The libraries were made side by side, with each library going through the same number of PCR cycles. The original pipeline was this. MIGEC and MiXCR extracted about 53,000 +/- 10,000 unique UMI-labeled TRB cDNA molecules per library, requiring at least two reads per UMI. On average, about 40,000 +/- 10,000 functional in-frame TRB CDR3 nucleotide clonotypes lacking stop codons were found per library. After downsampling to 5000 UMI-labeled TRB molecules per sample, diversity metrics such as normalized Shannon-Wiener and Chao1 were calculated in VDJtools. VDJtools was used to calculate clonotype-size-weighted physicochemical properties of the central five CDR3 residues, namely interaction energy, strength, volume and Kidera factor 4. TCRdb reprocessed the reads and provides one entry for every CDR3 protein sequence; no DNA is given. The V and J calls follow TCRdb's processing rather than the paper's. This sample's table has entries for about 5,300 distinct CDR3 sequences. Clones ranked in the top ten supply less than 2% of the sample.

To note about this clonotype: The target of this receptor is not known.

For every CD8+ T cell subset, approximately 330,000 cells were flow-sorted straight into RLT lysis buffer, and each subset was sorted in triplicate. To keep memory contaminants out, a stringent definition of naive CD8+ T cells was applied: CD45RO-CCR7+CD27+CD95-. Peripheral blood mononuclear cells were isolated from buffy coats using standard density gradient centrifugation. Naive CXCR3-negative and CXCR3-positive CD8+ T cells were flow-sorted on a FACSAria III. Total RNA was extracted from sorted cells with an RNeasy Mini Kit. Taken from the germline V gene (reference sequence), the CDR1 and CDR2 loops are DFQATT and SNEGSKA. Taken from cysteine to phenylalanine, the CDR3 has 14 residues. The DNA is unrecorded. Here is what the overall study found, with its caveats: TRBV-TRBJ usage was similar between naive CXCR3-negative and CXCR3-positive cells from the same donor, while memory cells showed distinct patterns. CXCR3 expression partially decreased after cryopreservation, so most assays used freshly isolated PBMCs. Repertoire diversity was comparably high in both naive subsets but much lower in memory CD8+ T cells. TRB CDR3s from CXCR3-positive naive cells showed higher hydrophobicity (lower Kidera factor 4), lower energy, and higher strength and volume indices than CXCR3-negative naive cells. Surface CD5, linked to self-reactivity in mice, was comparable between naive subsets; TCR interaction strength was therefore also inferred from TRB CDR3 physicochemical properties.

Sample: naive CXCR3+ CD8+ T cells from blood. The meaning of the sample's cell subset or site label: CD45RO-CCR7+CD27+CD95- naive CD8+ T cells expressing CXCR3 (TNR3+). Recombination connected TRBV20-1 to TRBJ1-4. The sequence came from a human donor in good health. Some clones in this sample may be carry-over from other donors' samples. CDR3 region: CSASDSATNEKLFF.